Here is one T cell receptor beta chain with its context. What it binds is not known. CDR3 length: 13 amino acids. Trimming took 0 bases from V and 9 from J, leaving 11 bases between them. Germline V lookup: CDR1 MNHEY, CDR2 SVGAGI. PCR was performed using 60 Vbeta and 13 Jbeta primers. Per the original data handling: There were about 80 million unique TCR beta chains by a later count, and approximately 10 million of them were shared. Assay: immunoSEQ multiplex PCR; the TCRdb copy retains only in-frame clones and omits some. Clone size and the V and J calls come from that table; the DNA yielded D and trimming. The sample shows over 150,000 clones, approximately 71% of them seen only once. The sample is drawn from a study of cytomegalovirus exposure and HLA in healthy donors. Study-wide findings and caveats: Later analysis showed most CMV-associated TCR beta chains appearing HLA-restricted. A reported reduction in N-insertions relative to the approximately 690-donor mean was seen in an Asian-associated ancestry cluster in a later analysis. After further analysis at a later stage, around 17,000 TCR beta sequences were associated with HLA alleles at 0.05 false discovery rate.

The rearrangement joins TRBV6-5 to TRBJ1-1; the D is unclear. Sequencing used PBMCs. The TCR sequence derives from a man aged 45-65 years in good health and CMV-seronegative. CDR3 region: CASSYSTTAKAFF. The CDR3 DNA reads TGTGCCAGCAGTTACTCGACAACGGCTAAAGCTTTCTTT.